A single sample gave rise to the 11 T cell receptor beta chains below, sequenced in a study of blood T cell repertoires in COVID-19. TCRdb's table, derived via immunoSEQ multiplex PCR, lists solely in-frame clones and lacks some. The repertoire has some 83,000 clones, approximately 89% of them found once; the top ten carry about 0.51%. The sequenced material came from peripheral blood. The receptors were gathered from a man aged 55 to 70 with acute or convalescent COVID-19.

The rearrangement joins TRBV2 to TRBJ2-7, with 12 bases lining up with TRBD2. The CDR3 has 16 residues. J was trimmed by 3 bases and V by 2 bases; bases with no gene match: 5. Germline lookup yields CDR1 SNHLY and CDR2 FYNNEI. CDR3 DNA sequence: TGTGCCAGCAGTGAATGGCTAGCGGGAGGGGGCTACGAGCAGTACTTC. Its translation is CASSEWLAGGGYEQYF.

The chain has TRBV5-1 and TRBJ1-2; tentative D call: TRBD1 (6 bases). Deletions cut 4 bases from V and 7 bases from J, with 11 bases between. Germline V CDR1 and CDR2: SGHRS, YFSETQ. There are 12 residues in the CDR3. Here the CDR3 DNA reads TGCGCCAGCAGCGCGACAGGTCGTGGCTACACCTTC. As protein: CASSATGRGYTF. Looking up the rest from reference TRBV5-1 and TRBJ1-2 gives the full variable domain: KAGVTQTPRYLIKTRGQQVTLSCSPISGHRSVSWYQQTPGQGLQFLFEYFSETQRNKGNFPGRFSGRQFSNSRSEMNVSTLELGDSALYLCASSATGRGYTFGSGTRLTVV.

This chain links TRBV2 with TRBJ1-1; no firm D call. The ends were cut back, 6 bases at V and 2 bases at J, with 7 bases in the middle. CDR1 is SNHLY and CDR2 is FYNNEI in the germline V gene. The CDR3 loop spans 12 amino acids. The chain's CDR3 is CASRGGNTEAFF. The CDR3, as DNA: TGTGCCAGCAGGGGAGGAAACACTGAAGCTTTCTTT.

The chain recombines TRBV29-1 with TRBJ2-1; TRBD2 might be the D (6 bases). V was clipped by 3 bases and J by 1 base, with 10 bases between them. The CDR3 is 14 residues long. Germline V lookup: CDR1 SQVTM, CDR2 ANQGSEA. The CDR3 sequence is CSVERGGSYNEQFF. CDR3 bases: TGCAGCGTTGAGCGGGGCGGTTCCTACAATGAGCAGTTCTTC.

The chain is built from TRBV7-3 and TRBJ2-1, with TRBD2 matching over 9 bases. V shed 3 bases, J shed 0 bases, and the junction held 9 bases outside the gene matches. CDR3 length: 18 amino acids. CDR1 is SGHTA, CDR2 FQGTGA, per germline. In DNA form, the CDR3 reads TGTGCCAGCAGCTTCCTAGCGGGGCCTTCGGGCTCCTACAATGAGCAGTTCTTC. It encodes CASSFLAGPSGSYNEQFF.

The rearrangement joins TRBV6-6 to TRBJ2-7; D unresolved. The germline gives CDR1 MNHNY, CDR2 SVGAGI (reference sequence). Trimming left V 7 bases short and J 6 bases short, with 16 bases between. The length of the CDR3 is 13 residues. The chain's CDR3 is CASNGRIASEQYF. DNA for the CDR3: TGTGCCAGCAACGGCCGGATAGCTAGCGAGCAGTACTTC.

J is TRBJ2-7 and V is TRBV12-3 or TRBV12-4; TRBD1 aligns across 10 bases. This CDR3 is built from 13 residues. The V and J ends lost 6 bases and 6 bases, in that order; junction bases with no gene match: 5. CDR3 amino acids: CASRDRGLVEQYF. The DNA of the CDR3 is TGTGCCAGCAGAGACAGGGGGCTCGTCGAGCAGTACTTC.

This clone appeared a few times. This chain links TRBV6-1 with TRBJ1-5, with D possibly TRBD1 on 5 matching bases. V was pared by 4 bases and J by 0 bases, with 13 bases between. The CDR3 has 16 residues. Germline CDR1 MNHNS, CDR2 SASEGT. CDR3 amino acids: CASSGGPGSSNQPQHF. The CDR3 nucleotides read TGTGCCAGCAGTGGGGGCCCCGGGAGTAGCAATCAGCCCCAGCATTTT.

The chain recombines TRBV29-1 with TRBJ1-2, with D perhaps TRBD1 (6 bases). The germline V gene has CDR1 SQVTM and CDR2 ANQGSEA. Trimming left V 3 bases short and J 2 bases short, with 10 bases between. This CDR3 has 13 residues. The CDR3: CSVDKTGNYGYTF. The CDR3 DNA sequence: TGCAGCGTTGATAAGACAGGCAACTATGGCTACACCTTC.

V and J are TRBV7-2 and TRBJ2-3; the D gene is possibly TRBD2 (7 bases). This CDR3 contains 17 residues. CDR1 and CDR2 (germline): SGHTA, FQGNSA. The ends were cut back, 2 bases at V and 7 bases at J, with 22 bases in the middle. The CDR3: CASSLLFSGGVQYTQYF. In nucleotides, the CDR3 is TGTGCCAGCAGCTTACTCTTTTCGGGGGGCGTTCAGTATACGCAGTATTTT.

The chain has TRBV6-6 and TRBJ1-1; TRBD1 is a possible D gene (6 bases). There are 15 residues in the CDR3. CDR1 MNHNY and CDR2 SVGAGI come from the germline V gene (reference sequence). The germline V and J ends were trimmed by 5 bases and 6 bases, with 19 bases remaining between them. CDR3 sequence reads: CASSTTQGVGSEAFF. CDR3 DNA sequence: TGTGCCAGCAGTACCACACAGGGTGTGGGGTCTGAAGCTTTCTTT.